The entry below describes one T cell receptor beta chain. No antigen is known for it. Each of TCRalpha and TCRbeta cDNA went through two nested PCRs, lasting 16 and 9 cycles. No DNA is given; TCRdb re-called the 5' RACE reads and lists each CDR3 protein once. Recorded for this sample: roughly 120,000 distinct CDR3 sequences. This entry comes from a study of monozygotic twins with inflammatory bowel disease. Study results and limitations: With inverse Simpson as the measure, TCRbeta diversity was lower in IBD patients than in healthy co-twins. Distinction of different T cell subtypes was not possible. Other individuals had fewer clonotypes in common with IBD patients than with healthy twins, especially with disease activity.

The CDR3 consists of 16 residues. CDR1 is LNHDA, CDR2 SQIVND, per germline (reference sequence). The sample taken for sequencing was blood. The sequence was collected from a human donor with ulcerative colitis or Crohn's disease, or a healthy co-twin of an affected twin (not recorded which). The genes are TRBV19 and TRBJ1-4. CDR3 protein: CASSIILWASGEKLFF. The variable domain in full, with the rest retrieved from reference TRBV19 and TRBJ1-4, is DGGITQSPKYLFRKEGQNVTLSCEQNLNHDAMYWYRQDPGQGLRLIYYSQIVNDFQKGDIAEGYSVSREKKESFPLTVTSAQKNPTAFYLCASSIILWASGEKLFFGSGTQLSVL.